The clone carrying this TCR beta chain ranks as medium-sized (0.01 to 0.1%). The antigen is unknown. The sample originates from a study of metastatic and nonmetastatic thyroid tumors. Study information: Patients with malignant and benign thyroid disease provided blood and tumor or nodule tissue, whose repertoires were compared. Broader study findings: It was reportedly found that TCR beta diversity was significantly higher in malignant thyroid tumors than in benign nodules, a difference seen in both blood and tumor samples.

Not a single patient had been given any form of treatment at any point before undergoing thyroid surgery. Source study methods: CDR3 differences across clinicopathological groups were used to build a distant-metastasis classifier for papillary thyroid cancer. TCRdb re-clonotyped the PCR reads through MiXCR. The V and J calls shown here were made by TCRdb, not taken from the authors' results. The sample shows some 33,000 clones, about 15% of them seen only once. Germline V CDR1 and CDR2: MNHNS, SASEGT. V shed 9 bases and J shed 3 bases, with 11 bases lying between them. This CDR3 region has 13 residues.

This chain connects TRBV6-1 to TRBJ2-2; D gene unclear. The TCR was taken from a male donor with papillary thyroid cancer or a benign thyroid nodule (not recorded which). Some clones in this sample may be carry-over from other donors' samples. The sequenced material came from blood. The CDR3 DNA is TGTGCCAGTCAGCGCGACCACACCGGGGAGCTGTTTTTT. This sequence encodes CASQRDHTGELFF.